Sequencing of this T cell receptor beta chain was carried out in a study of blood T cell repertoires in COVID-19. At the level of the study: Both acute and convalescent COVID-19 samples were obtained from the United States, Italy and Spain. T cells, B-cell-depleted T cells, or PBMCs provided the cDNA or gDNA that served as material.

In the study's own analysis: Nucleated cell counts were estimated from reference gene primer amplification. Assay: immunoSEQ multiplex PCR; the TCRdb copy retains only in-frame clones and omits some. Clone size and the V and J calls come from that table; the DNA yielded D and trimming. Found here are around 140,000 clones, about 89% of them singletons; the top ten hold about 17%. CDR1 is SNHLY, CDR2 FYNNEI, per germline. CDR3 length equals 18 residues. V was pared by 4 bases and J by 7 bases, with 23 bases between. This chain uses TRBV2 with TRBJ1-6; D may be TRBD1 (5 bases). This clonotype was obtained from a man between 45 and 60 years old with active or convalescent COVID-19. The sample consisted of peripheral blood. CDR3 DNA: TGTGCCAGCAGTGCAGAATCACGGGGGGTAGAAAAAAATTCACCCCTCCACTTT. Translated: CASSAESRGVEKNSPLHF.